The 7 T cell receptor beta chains below all came from one sample that was sequenced in a study of response to subunit inactivated influenza vaccine. TCRdb re-analysed the RT-PCR reads in MiXCR, keeping a single row per CDR3 protein. The sample contains 550,000 to 800,000 distinct CDR3 sequences, approximately 15% of which appear only once. Source: PBMCs from blood, taken 14 to 15 days before vaccination. These receptors were taken from a man aged 50-60 years who received an inactivated influenza vaccine.

The table lists this clonotype with a few counts. The chain recombines TRBV4-3 with TRBJ1-1, with D unclear. V was clipped by 1 base and J by 1 base, with 10 bases between them. The CDR3 has 15 residues. From germline, CDR1 is LGHNA and CDR2 YSLEER. CDR3 coding DNA: TGCGCCAGCAGCCAAGTTTTGCGAGAGAACACTGAAGCTTTCTTT. This codes for CASSQVLRENTEAFF.

The table lists this clonotype with many counts. The chain uses TRBV28 and TRBJ1-2; D is unclear. CDR1 is MDHEN and CDR2 is SYDVKM in the germline V gene. CDR3 length: 12 amino acids. The germline V and J ends were trimmed by 6 bases and 3 bases, with 8 bases remaining between them. CDR3 DNA: TGTGCCAGCAGGTTGGGAGACTATGGCTACACCTTC. Residues: CASRLGDYGYTF.

This clonotype was counted only a few times. V is TRBV5-5 and J is TRBJ2-7; TRBD1 matches 10 bases. Losses at the gene ends were 1 base for V and 9 bases for J; bases not matched to a gene: 10. CDR3 size: 15 residues. Germline-derived CDR1 and CDR2 are SGHKS and YYEKEE (reference sequence). CDR3 region: CASSLSGTGDGGQYF. The CDR3 DNA is TGTGCCAGCAGCTTGTCCGGGACAGGGGACGGCGGGCAGTACTTC. Based on the CDR3 plus reference TRBV5-5 and TRBJ2-7, the full variable domain is DAGVTQSPTHLIKTRGQQVTLRCSPISGHKSVSWYQQVLGQGPQFIFQYYEKEERGRGNFPDRFSARQFPNYSSELNVNALLLGDSALYLCASSLSGTGDGGQYFGPGTRLTVT.

Only a few counts were recorded for this clonotype. The V gene is TRBV15, the J gene TRBJ2-1; 12 bases map to TRBD2. Looked up from germline, CDR1 is LNHNV and CDR2 is YYDKDF (reference sequence). This CDR3 comprises 23 residues. J was trimmed by 3 bases and V by 0 bases; bases with no gene match: 21. The CDR3 DNA reads TGTGCCACCAGCAGAGATTTTAAATGGGTATCTAGCGGGAGGGTTAGGCTCTACAATGAGCAGTTCTTC. It codes for CATSRDFKWVSSGRVRLYNEQFF.

This clonotype appeared many times. The CDR3 sequence is CASSRLQGAGYNEQFF. CDR3 in DNA: TGTGCCAGCTCACGTCTACAGGGGGCTGGGTACAATGAGCAGTTCTTC. The V and J genes are TRBV18 and TRBJ2-1; 9 bases map to TRBD1. Trimming removed 4 bases from V and 4 bases from J; junction bases left unmatched: 8. CDR3 length: 16 amino acids. CDR1 and CDR2 (germline): KGHSH, LQKENI.

The chain combines TRBV29-1 with TRBJ2-7; 8 bases line up with TRBD1. This CDR3 has 13 residues. Trimming at V came to 3 bases and at J to 2 bases, leaving 3 bases not matched to a gene. Germline values: CDR1 SQVTM, CDR2 ANQGSEA. As DNA, the CDR3 is TGCAGCGTTGAGAGGACAGGGACCTACGAGCAGTACTTC. Its protein is CSVERTGTYEQYF.

V and J are TRBV4-1 and TRBJ1-5, with TRBD1 matching 7 bases. Unmatched junction bases numbered 2, after V lost 2 bases and J lost 4 bases. Germline V CDR1 and CDR2: MGHRA, YSYEKL. This CDR3 region has 14 residues. The CDR3 here is CASSQLGQNQPQHF. The CDR3 DNA sequence: TGCGCCAGCAGCCAACTGGGACAGAATCAGCCCCAGCATTTT.